The entry below describes one T cell receptor beta chain. cDNA came from roughly 0.53 to 1 ug RNA primed by random hexamers. Multiplex immunoSEQ PCR targeted 54 Vbeta and 13 Jbeta TCR beta segments. MiXCR, run by TCRdb on the immunoSEQ multiplex PCR reads, gives a single entry per CDR3 protein. The table shows 150,000 to 250,000 distinct CDR3 sequences, with nearly 95% occurring only once. The data originate from a study of CD8 T cells in Susac syndrome. Control patients had untreated stable or active relapsing-remitting multiple sclerosis by revised McDonald criteria. Germline V lookup: CDR1 SQVTM, CDR2 ANQGSEA. The ends were cut back, 6 bases at V and 0 bases at J, with 15 bases in the middle. The CDR3 totals 14 residues.

The clonotype comes from a human donor with multiple sclerosis. This chain links TRBV29-1 with TRBJ2-7, with TRBD1 as a possible D gene (5 bases). Sequenced input: CD4+ T cells from PBMCs. The CDR3 DNA reads as TGCAGCGTGATCAAGGGGCCGAGCTCCTACGAGCAGTACTTC. It yields the protein CSVIKGPSSYEQYF.